Below, one TCR beta chain is given with its context. Its recognized antigen is unknown. No much larger clone exists at a distance of one base, and base qualities are not known. This specimen comes from a study of graft-versus-host responses after intestinal transplantation (dated by TCRdb to about 2021). Study-level background: The transplants that recipients received were multivisceral, liver-intestinal, or isolated intestinal. Every recipient was given anti-thymocyte globulin induction, then maintenance tacrolimus and steroids for approximately 3 years. After intestinal transplantation, graft-versus-host and host-versus-graft alloreactive T cell clones in the graft, circulation and bone marrow were tracked using bulk TCR-beta CDR3 sequencing. Alloreactive clones were identified by sequencing pre-transplant mixed lymphocyte reaction products and comparing them with unstimulated pre-transplant donor and recipient T cells. The cohort enrolled under 25 intestinal transplant recipients including one retransplant, and a few patients lacking pretransplant specimens were excluded. A peak of at least 4% donor T cells among recipient peripheral blood mononuclear cells was the definition used for donor T cell macrochimerism. Rather than going through the commercial service, samples from a few later patients were sequenced in-house on an Illumina MiSeq and processed with MiXCR.

Overall results and qualifications from the work: Early after transplant, declines in HvG clones were associated with peak levels of circulating GvH clones. In patients with donor T cell macrochimerism, the allografts had high GvH to HvG T cell clonal ratios. GvH clones were found in recipient bone marrow, and some of the GvH clones appeared earlier in ileal mucosa or blood, which is consistent with an intestinal mucosal origin. Conclusions were limited by the relatively low number and heterogeneity of intestinal transplant patients.

The V end gives up 5 bases and the J end 7 bases, leaving 5 bases in the junction not matched to a gene. The CDR3 covers 13 residues, taking in both the cysteine and the phenylalanine. The CDR3 DNA has 39 bases and is translated from base 1. Sequences SEHNR (CDR1) and FQNEAQ (CDR2) are obtained from the germline V gene (reference sequence). To isolate intraepithelial and lamina propria lymphocytes from graft specimens, dithiothreitol, EDTA incubations and collagenase D digestion were used. Bulk TCR-beta sequencing was performed on serial intestinal graft biopsy specimens collected as late as 600 days after transplant. The method was the immunoSEQ multiplex PCR assay. For most patients, high-throughput TCR-beta CDR3 sequencing of genomic DNA was performed by Adaptive Biotechnologies. The original methods were these. TCR sequencing data were retrieved from Adaptive's ImmunoSEQ software for 15 to 20 patients, whereas three other patients were processed with MiXCR and VDJtools. CDR3 nucleotide sequences shared between donor and recipient were removed because the origin of such sequences could not be assigned. Alloreactive clones required at least 2-fold expansion over unstimulated cells and minimum CFSE-low frequency of 0.002% (template counts) or 0.001% (read counts). Clones detected in sequenced pre-transplant spleen, lymph node, or MLR CFSE-low populations of the donor or recipient were defined as mappable. The cumulative frequency of alloreactive clones was calculated as a percentage of all sequences, weighted by copy number. TCRdb's version of the immuneACCESS table is confined to in-frame rearrangements and falls short of the full clone set. An unresolved V gene accounts for under half of the shortfall where checked; the remainder is of unknown origin. V, J and clone size were drawn from that table, and D and trimming were deduced from the DNA. This sample is represented by more than 50,000 clones; 75% to 90% of them were singletons. Of the sample, about 1.7% falls within the top ten clones.

This sequence uses TRBV7-9 and TRBJ1-1; 9 middle bases align to TRBD1. Sequencing used ileum tissue, obtained approximately 56 weeks after transplant. This receptor was taken from a human patient who received an intestinal transplant, so some T cells may come from the graft donor. The base sequence is TGTGCCAGCAGCCCGTGGACAGGGGATGAAGCTTTCTTT. Its amino acids are CASSPWTGDEAFF.